Listed below are T cell receptor beta chains from one sample, sequenced in a study of T cell repertoires in cytomegalovirus infection. Each CDR3 protein is one row after TCRdb ran MiXCR on the reads. This table has 450,000 to 550,000 distinct CDR3 sequences, 15% to 20% appearing once. Sequencing input: CD8+ T cells from PBMCs. These receptors all come from a human donor in good health (CMV status not recorded). Some clones in this sample may be carry-over from other donors' samples. CDR3s include the opening cysteine and the closing phenylalanine or tryptophan. A D gene is named only where the DNA matches it firmly. For some rows the clone size is stated as once, few or many, or as a class when expanded; others skip it.

cdr3_length,clone_size,j_call,d_call,v_call,cdr3_aa,cdr3_nt
13,many,TRBJ2-5,NA,TRBV12-3/TRBV12-4,CASSLRNQETQYF,TGTGCCAGCAGTTTGCGAAACCAAGAGACCCAGTACTTC
13,NA,TRBJ2-3,NA,TRBV7-3,CASSQKGLDTQYF,TGTGCCAGCAGCCAAAAGGGACTCGATACGCAGTATTTT
16,few,TRBJ1-5,TRBD1,TRBV27,CASSPSRGDRDQPQHF,TGTGCCAGCAGTCCTTCCCGGGGGGACAGGGACCAGCCCCAGCATTTT
17,many,TRBJ2-5,TRBD2,TRBV7-2,CASSLGLRLAGGETQYF,TGTGCCAGCAGCTTAGGCCTTCGACTAGCGGGAGGAGAGACCCAGTACTTC
13,NA,TRBJ2-1,NA,TRBV6-2/TRBV6-3,CASSYGGIHEQFF,TGTGCCAGCAGTTACGGGGGTATCCATGAGCAGTTCTTC
20,many,TRBJ2-5,NA,TRBV7-9,CASSATRGLPLGRSQETQYF,TGTGCCAGCAGCGCTACACGCGGACTCCCTCTAGGCCGTAGTCAAGAGACCCAGTACTTC
15,NA,TRBJ1-3,NA,TRBV19,CASTLVGGSGNTIYF,TGTGCCAGTACCTTAGTTGGCGGCTCTGGAAACACCATATATTTT
12,few,TRBJ1-1,NA,TRBV11-2,CASSAAGTEAFF,TGTGCCAGCAGCGCAGCAGGTACTGAAGCTTTCTTT
16,many,TRBJ2-3,NA,TRBV6-5,CASSYSMAGSTDTQYF,TGTGCCAGCAGTTACTCGATGGCGGGCAGCACAGATACGCAGTATTTT
11,few,TRBJ1-2,NA,TRBV4-2,CASSQEQGYTF,TGTGCCAGCAGCCAAGAACAGGGCTACACCTTC
15,many,TRBJ1-1,NA,TRBV7-9,CASSSPGGLNTEAFF,TGTGCCAGCAGCTCCCCCGGAGGGTTGAACACTGAAGCTTTCTTT
11,many,TRBJ1-1,NA,TRBV12-3/TRBV12-4,CASSPNTEAFF,TGTGCCAGCAGCCCTAACACTGAAGCTTTCTTT
17,few,TRBJ1-3,NA,TRBV25-1,CASSESISLSSGNTIYF,TGTGCCAGCAGTGAATCCATTTCCCTGAGCTCTGGAAACACCATATATTTT
15,many,TRBJ1-1,NA,TRBV6-6,CASSYSGNLNTEAFF,TGTGCCAGCAGTTACTCCGGGAACTTGAACACTGAAGCTTTCTTT
14,few,TRBJ2-7,NA,TRBV20-1,CSARDRDPSYEQYF,TGCAGTGCTAGAGATAGGGACCCATCCTACGAGCAGTACTTC
16,few,TRBJ1-2,NA,TRBV5-4,CASSLASQETNYGYTF,TGTGCCAGCAGCTTGGCCTCACAGGAAACTAACTATGGCTACACCTTC
17,NA,TRBJ2-1,NA,TRBV27,CASSLSTLPGSYNEQFF,TGTGCCAGCAGTTTATCAACCCTCCCAGGCTCCTACAATGAGCAGTTCTTC
14,NA,TRBJ2-2,TRBD2,TRBV13,CASSLRGDTGELFF,TGTGCCAGCAGCTTACGGGGGGACACCGGGGAGCTGTTTTTT
13,many,TRBJ2-5,NA,TRBV7-9,CASSLVNEETQYF,TGTGCCAGCAGCTTAGTAAACGAAGAGACCCAGTACTTC
14,few,TRBJ2-1,NA,TRBV28,CASSPRIDYNEQFF,TGTGCCAGCAGTCCCCGGATAGATTACAATGAGCAGTTCTTC
14,many,TRBJ2-7,TRBD1,TRBV10-3,CAISAQGASYEQYF,TGTGCCATCAGCGCGCAGGGGGCTTCCTACGAGCAGTACTTC
14,NA,TRBJ1-2,TRBD1,TRBV5-1,CASSFTGGTYGYTF,TGCGCCAGCAGCTTCACAGGGGGGACCTATGGCTACACCTTC
14,many,TRBJ1-2,TRBD1,TRBV12-3/TRBV12-4,CASKRDRGPYGYTF,TGTGCCAGCAAACGGGACAGGGGTCCCTATGGCTACACCTTC
14,NA,TRBJ2-7,TRBD2,TRBV9,CASSATSGRYEQYF,TGTGCCAGCAGCGCGACTAGCGGGAGGTACGAGCAGTACTTC
17,few,TRBJ2-2,TRBD1,TRBV4-1,CASSQDPGTGNTGELFF,TGCGCCAGCAGCCAAGATCCCGGGACAGGGAACACCGGGGAGCTGTTTTTT
13,many,TRBJ2-3,TRBD2,TRBV28,CASYGTSGDTQYF,TGTGCCTCTTATGGGACTAGCGGGGATACGCAGTATTTT
15,NA,TRBJ1-5,NA,TRBV2,CASMGWGAGNQPQHF,TGTGCCAGCATGGGGTGGGGGGCTGGCAATCAGCCCCAGCATTTT
17,few,TRBJ2-1,TRBD1,TRBV5-1,CASSFTDRGSSYNEQFF,TGCGCCAGCAGCTTCACGGACAGGGGAAGCTCCTACAATGAGCAGTTCTTC
11,NA,TRBJ2-1,NA,TRBV24-1,CATSVDGEQFF,TGTGCCACCAGTGTGGACGGTGAGCAGTTCTTC
18,many,TRBJ1-3,NA,TRBV4-1,CASSQDILGVDSGNTIYF,TGCGCCAGCAGCCAAGATATCTTAGGCGTGGACTCTGGAAACACCATATATTTT
14,NA,TRBJ2-7,NA,TRBV19,CASSSRTEIDEQYF,TGTGCCAGTAGTTCCCGGACAGAGATTGACGAGCAGTACTTC
14,many,TRBJ1-1,NA,TRBV19,CASSNFGAVTEAFF,TGTGCCAGTAGTAACTTCGGGGCAGTCACTGAAGCTTTCTTT
13,many,TRBJ2-7,TRBD1,TRBV27,CASSLTGEYEQYF,TGTGCCAGCAGTTTGACAGGGGAGTACGAGCAGTACTTC
17,many,TRBJ2-3,TRBD2,TRBV7-6,CASSIRGLAGATDTQYF,TGTGCCAGCAGCATTAGAGGGCTAGCGGGGGCCACAGATACGCAGTATTTT
13,many,TRBJ2-1,NA,TRBV7-2,CASSLVERDEQFF,TGTGCCAGCAGCTTAGTGGAGAGGGACGAGCAGTTCTTC
15,few,TRBJ2-7,NA,TRBV2,CASSPPRNPSYEQYF,TGTGCCAGCAGTCCCCCTAGAAACCCATCCTACGAGCAGTACTTC
14,few,TRBJ1-1,NA,TRBV5-1,CASSIRTSDTEAFF,TGCGCCAGCAGCATCCGGACCTCGGACACTGAAGCTTTCTTT
13,NA,TRBJ2-7,NA,TRBV12-3/TRBV12-4,CASSFETHHEQYF,TGTGCCAGCAGTTTTGAGACCCACCACGAGCAGTACTTC
16,few,TRBJ1-3,NA,TRBV7-8,CASSPGDGTSGNTIYF,TGTGCCAGCAGCCCAGGGGACGGGACCTCTGGAAACACCATATATTTT
15,NA,TRBJ2-7,TRBD1,TRBV19,CASSFDRESSYEQYF,TGTGCCAGTAGTTTCGACAGGGAGAGCTCCTACGAGCAGTACTTC
16,once,TRBJ2-7,TRBD1,TRBV5-6,CASSDQNRDRVDEQYF,TGTGCCAGCAGCGATCAGAACCGGGACAGGGTGGACGAGCAGTACTTC
16,NA,TRBJ1-1,TRBD1,TRBV12-3/TRBV12-4,CSSRPPVTGKNTEDFF,TGTTCCAGCAGACCTCCCGTGACAGGGAAGAACACTGAAGATTTCTTT
16,many,TRBJ2-3,NA,TRBV6-1,CASSERLGGRTDTQYF,TGTGCCAGCAGTGAACGGTTGGGGGGGCGCACAGATACGCAGTATTTT
20,NA,TRBJ2-2,TRBD2,TRBV4-1,CASSQDGTSGSVINTGDLFF,TGCGCCAGCAGCCAAGATGGGACTAGCGGGAGTGTCATTAACACCGGGGATCTGTTTTTT
14,few,TRBJ2-7,NA,TRBV25-1,CASSESGRTYEQYF,TGTGCCAGCAGTGAATCTGGACGGACGTACGAGCAGTACTTC
15,few,TRBJ2-7,NA,TRBV25-1,CASSGIDSNHYEQYF,TGTGCCAGCAGTGGGATAGACAGCAATCACTACGAGCAGTACTTC
15,many,TRBJ2-2,NA,TRBV4-1,CASSQEEIWVGELFF,TGCGCCAGCAGCCAAGAGGAGATTTGGGTCGGGGAGCTGTTTTTT
15,few,TRBJ2-7,NA,TRBV4-2,CASSQDGASSYEQYF,TGTGCCAGCAGCCAAGACGGGGCCAGCTCCTACGAGCAGTACTTC
12,NA,TRBJ2-3,TRBD2,TRBV10-2,CASSHGTSITYF,TGCGCCAGCAGCCACGGGACTAGCATTACGTATTTT
13,NA,TRBJ1-5,NA,TRBV20-1,CSAIRTDKLPQHF,TGCAGTGCTATTCGGACGGACAAATTACCCCAGCATTTT
17,many,TRBJ2-1,TRBD1,TRBV7-9,CASSLVYRQGDYNEQFF,TGTGCCAGCAGCTTAGTCTACCGACAGGGGGACTACAATGAGCAGTTCTTC